This paragraph reports one T cell receptor (beta chain). Antigen unknown. At one end the junction does not follow the germline gene, possibly because of a read error. This CDR3 spans 8 amino acids. The V gene's germline CDR1 is SGDLS and CDR2 YYNGEE. This record belongs to a study of CD8+CD57+ T cells in acquired aplastic anemia. About the research overall: Sorted CD4+ and CD8+ cell DNA averaged roughly 3 ug. Findings and limits, study-wide: Controls did not differ significantly from patients in CD8+ Simpson's diversity.

Profiling that covered TCR beta VDJ and CDR3 relied on genomic DNA as its template. TCRdb analysed the reads with MiXCR anew, one entry per CDR3 protein. The data show some 180,000 distinct CDR3 sequences, 40% to 55% seen once. The rearrangement links TRBV9 to TRBJ2-7; no definite D call. The sequenced material came from sorted CD4+, CD8+, or CD8+CD57+ T cells (not recorded which) from PBMCs. This receptor was taken from a human donor in good health. CDR3 in amino acids: CASSVEDF. CDR3 bases: TGTGCCAGCAGCGTAGAGGACTTC.